One T cell receptor (beta chain) is described in this entry. Antigen unknown. This sample was taken from a study of regulatory T cells in long-lasting Graves disease. Study outcomes and limitations: Persistent Graves' patients showed less TCR diversity than newly diagnosed ones. The study found TRBV28, TRBJ1-2 and TRBJ2-5 favored in persistent disease.

Building the TCR beta libraries relied on iRepertoire HTBI primers, and CDR3 regions underwent Arm-PCR. MiXCR, run by TCRdb on the multiplex PCR reads, gives a single entry per CDR3 protein. This table has approximately 470,000 distinct CDR3 sequences, under 20% appearing once. The time point was: newly diagnosed GD, antithyroid drugs for less than 3 months. Extracted RNA from PBMCs served as the source of the TCR library. V lost 3 bases, J lost 7 bases, and 12 bases lay in between. Germline CDR1 is SGHDN and CDR2 is FVKESK. This CDR3 is built from 13 residues. Another study also made use of these data, one on T cells in Graves' hyperthyroidism and ophthalmopathy.

The receptor was derived from a man aged 35-49 years with Graves disease. Sequenced here: peripheral blood mononuclear cells (PBMCs), sampled at new diagnosis, from a patient treated with antithyroid drugs. The chain has TRBV14 and TRBJ1-2; a possible D gene is TRBD1 (5 bases). The CDR3 protein is CASSHVLQGGYTF. CDR3 DNA sequence: TGTGCCAGCAGCCACGTTCTCCAGGGTGGCTACACCTTC.